The next 29 T cell receptor beta chains were all read from a single sample in a study of shared clonotypes between healthy human individuals. Clones were sequenced by immunoSEQ multiplex PCR, and TCRdb holds only the in-frame ones, with some missing. This table holds roughly 2.5 million clones, around 90% found once. The sequenced sample consisted of naive CD4+ T cells sorted from blood. Subset given: CD45RA+ positively selected. The receptors come from a man aged 18 to 29 in good health.

The chain joins TRBV5-4 to TRBJ2-4; D ambiguous. V lost 1 base to trimming and J lost 1 base, with 3 bases between them. Germline V gene data show CDR1 as SGHNT and CDR2 as YYREEE (reference sequence). The CDR3 covers 13 residues. CDR3 DNA sequence: TGTGCCAGCAGCTTGTGGGCCAAAAACATTCAGTACTTC. Its protein product is CASSLWAKNIQYF.

The chain joins TRBV7-6 to TRBJ2-1; D may correspond to TRBD1 or TRBD2 (5 bases each). CDR1 and CDR2 (germline): SGHVS, FNYEAQ. The CDR3 sequence is 15 residues long. V was cut by 1 base and J by 7 bases, with 14 bases left in between. DNA for the CDR3: TGTGCCAGCAGCTTAGTCGGGGCTTCTGGGAATGAGCAGTTCTTC. It encodes CASSLVGASGNEQFF.

This chain joins TRBV5-6 and TRBJ1-6, with no clear D. This CDR3 contains 15 residues. Germline-derived CDR1 and CDR2 are SGHDT and YYEEEE. Deletions cut 0 bases from V and 3 bases from J, with 7 bases between. Here the CDR3 reads CASSLARLYNSPLHF. The CDR3 coding sequence is TGTGCCAGCAGCTTGGCCAGGCTCTATAATTCACCCCTCCACTTT.

The chain links TRBV4-1 to TRBJ2-4, with D possibly being TRBD2 (5 bases). Germline V gene lookup returns CDR1 MGHRA and CDR2 YSYEKL. The CDR3 has 15 residues. Trimming removed 0 bases from V and 1 base from J, with 7 bases in between. CDR3 in amino acids: CASSQEPGAKNIQYF. DNA for the CDR3: TGCGCCAGCAGCCAAGAGCCGGGGGCCAAAAACATTCAGTACTTC.

The rearrangement joins TRBV21-1 to TRBJ2-6; the table's D call, TRBD2, has no DNA check behind it. TRBV21-1 constitutes a pseudogene. This CDR3 spans 21 amino acids. The CDR3 reads CASSKVSRRDYKPSGANVLTF. The CDR3 DNA reads TGTGCCAGCAGCAAAGTTTCCCGCCGGGACTACAAACCCTCTGGGGCCAACGTCCTGACTTTC.

The chain is built from TRBV5-4 and TRBJ1-3; TRBD1 matches 8 bases. Germline V lookup: CDR1 SGHNT, CDR2 YYREEE (reference sequence). This CDR3 spans 16 amino acids. V lost 1 base and J lost 7; bases outside the gene matches: 10. In nucleotides, the CDR3 is TGTGCCAGCAGCTTGCCCGGGACAGGAGCGACTAACACCATATATTTT. Amino acids: CASSLPGTGATNTIYF.

The rearrangement links TRBV27 to TRBJ1-2; D call uncertain. The CDR3 extends over 14 amino acids. Looked up from germline, CDR1 is MNHEY and CDR2 is SMNVEV (reference sequence). The V end was cut by 0 bases, the J end by 7 bases, with 12 bases between. The CDR3 nucleotides are TGTGCCAGCAGTTTATCGAAGGCAGTTCGTGGCTACACCTTC. The encoded protein is CASSLSKAVRGYTF.

This clone was counted once. In the same sample, other DNA sequences code for this CDR3. The chain is built from TRBV10-3 and TRBJ1-3; 8 positions agree with TRBD1. The junction had 1 base not matched to a gene; V was cut back by 6 bases and J by 0 bases. CDR3 length: 14 amino acids. Per germline, CDR1 ENHRY and CDR2 SYGVKD. The CDR3 loop reads CAIRGQGSGNTIYF. The CDR3 DNA sequence: TGTGCCATCAGAGGACAGGGCTCTGGAAACACCATATATTTT.

There are a few counts of this clone. J is TRBJ1-5 and V is TRBV5-1; 9 bases line up with TRBD1. This CDR3 contains 15 residues. V lost 5 bases and J lost 3; bases outside the gene matches: 6. Looked up from germline, CDR1 is SGHRS and CDR2 is YFSETQ. CDR3 loop: CASSQGTGINQPQHF. The CDR3 DNA sequence: TGCGCCAGCAGTCAGGGGACAGGGATCAATCAGCCCCAGCATTTT.

Concerning this clone itself: Other DNA variants within this sample encode the same CDR3. This chain links TRBV18 with TRBJ2-7; no clear D. Germline lookup yields CDR1 KGHSH and CDR2 LQKENI. This CDR3 is 14 amino acids long. Trimming pared 1 base from V and 0 bases from J, leaving 7 bases between. The CDR3 DNA reads as TGTGCCAGCTCACCACTGGACGGCTCCTACGAGCAGTACTTC. Protein product: CASSPLDGSYEQYF.

The chain links TRBV28 to TRBJ2-3; weak D call: TRBD2 (6 bases). The V gene lost 2 bases and the J gene lost 4 bases, with 22 bases spanning the gap. This CDR3 has 18 amino acids. Germline V gene data show CDR1 as MDHEN and CDR2 as SYDVKM. This CDR3 is CASSLMRGAPSSPDTQYF. As DNA, the CDR3 is TGTGCCAGCAGTTTAATGCGGGGAGCCCCCTCTTCGCCAGATACGCAGTATTTT.

The gene calls are TRBV7-2 and TRBJ2-5; either TRBD1 or TRBD2 may fit D (5 bases each). The CDR3 has 15 amino acids. Germline V gene lookup returns CDR1 SGHTA and CDR2 FQGNSA. V was shortened by 5 bases and J by 4 bases, with 17 bases between the two germline ends. The CDR3 reads CASSPGTTIRETQYF. DNA for the CDR3: TGTGCCAGCAGCCCCGGGACGACAATTCGAGAGACCCAGTACTTC.

This clone has only one observation. V is TRBV7-9 and J is TRBJ1-1; 7 bases map to TRBD1. Per the germline V gene, CDR1 is SEHNR and CDR2 is FQNEAQ (reference sequence). J was trimmed by 6 bases and V by 7 bases; bases with no gene match: 14. CDR3 length: 15 residues. As DNA, the CDR3 is TGTGCCAGCAAGAGGGGGCCCAACGGGAGGGCTGAAGCTTTCTTT. Its protein is CASKRGPNGRAEAFF.

This clone came up once. V usage is TRBV5-1 and J usage is TRBJ2-5; no definite D call. The germline V gene has CDR1 SGHRS and CDR2 YFSETQ. V gave up 3 bases and J gave up 2 bases, with 11 bases separating them. The CDR3 is 14 amino acids. The CDR3 reads CASSSGSPQETQYF. The CDR3 nucleotides are TGCGCCAGCAGCTCGGGCAGTCCTCAAGAGACCCAGTACTTC.

The chain has TRBV27 and TRBJ1-6; tentatively, D is TRBD1 (5 bases). Germline V gives CDR1 MNHEY, CDR2 SMNVEV (reference sequence). The CDR3 extends over 15 amino acids. V lost 10 bases and J 10 bases, leaving 23 bases between the germline ends. CDR3 protein: CATRIEGELHSPLHF. The CDR3 nucleotides are TGTGCCACCCGGATCGAAGGGGAACTTCACTCACCCCTCCACTTT.

The sample holds one count of this clone. The chain couples TRBV12-2 to TRBJ1-2; the table's D gene call, TRBD1, was not cross checked with the DNA. TRBV12-2 represents a pseudogene. CDR3 length equals 17 residues. CDR3 sequence (DNA): TGTGCAAGTCGCTCCTCCGAGCCTGGACAGGGGAGTGATGGCTACACCTTC. Amino acid sequence: CASRSSEPGQGSDGYTF.

V usage is TRBV5-1 and J usage is TRBJ2-1; 10 bases match TRBD2. Unmatched junction bases numbered 5, after V lost 0 bases and J lost 8 bases. Germline CDR1 SGHRS, CDR2 YFSETQ. The CDR3 sequence is 15 residues long. CDR3 sequence (DNA): TGCGCCAGCAGCTTGGGCGGGACTAGCGTGCATGAGCAGTTCTTC. It specifies CASSLGGTSVHEQFF.

The rearrangement joins TRBV7-2 to TRBJ2-7; possible D gene TRBD2, 5 bases. Germline V gives CDR1 SGHTA, CDR2 FQGNSA. V lost 1 base and J lost 4, with 20 bases in between. The CDR3 covers 17 residues. This CDR3 is CASSLEPPQGWEYEQYF. CDR3 DNA: TGTGCCAGCAGCTTAGAACCCCCACAAGGTTGGGAGTACGAGCAGTACTTC.

V usage is TRBV30 and J usage is TRBJ2-3; D gene uncertain. Trimming cost V 5 bases and J 4 bases, with 13 bases left between them. The V gene's germline CDR1 is GTSNPN and CDR2 SVGIG (reference sequence). The CDR3 has 13 residues. This CDR3 reads CAWGHYGADTQYF. CDR3 nucleotide sequence: TGTGCCTGGGGGCACTACGGAGCAGATACGCAGTATTTT.

This clone was found a few times. The chain uses TRBV29-1 and TRBJ1-1; TRBD1 matches at 7 bases. The CDR3 contains 12 residues. Germline CDR1 reads SQVTM; CDR2 reads ANQGSEA. J lost 10 bases, V lost 7 bases, and 12 bases had no gene match. The chain's CDR3 is CSGRRDSFGAFF. CDR3 DNA sequence: TGCAGCGGGAGGAGGGACAGCTTTGGAGCTTTCTTT.

The rearrangement uses TRBV6-1 and TRBJ1-2; the D gene is possibly TRBD1 (5 bases). Trimming took off 7 bases at V and 2 bases at J, with 14 bases between the two ends. The CDR3 is 14 residues long. Germline V lookup: CDR1 MNHNS, CDR2 SASEGT. The CDR3 is CASKEVGGNYGYTF. CDR3 nucleotides: TGTGCCAGCAAAGAGGTCGGGGGAAACTATGGCTACACCTTC.

Turning to this clone: Within the sample, other DNA sequences also encode this same CDR3. The chain uses TRBV6-5 and TRBJ2-7; 8 bases match TRBD2. V shed 6 bases and J 1 base; nucleotides not matched to a gene: 2. The length of the CDR3 is 13 residues. Germline V gene lookup returns CDR1 MNHEY and CDR2 SVGAGI. CDR3 protein: CASSRGGSYEQYF. As DNA, the CDR3 is TGTGCCAGCAGCCGCGGGGGGTCCTACGAGCAGTACTTC.

This chain uses TRBV18 with TRBJ2-2; D gene uncertain. The V and J ends lost 4 bases and 4 bases respectively, with 13 bases between them. Per germline, CDR1 KGHSH and CDR2 LQKENI. CDR3 length: 15 amino acids. The CDR3: CASSLQVSTTGELFF. The CDR3 DNA is TGTGCCAGCTCACTTCAGGTATCGACCACCGGGGAGCTGTTTTTT.

The chain links TRBV5-1 to TRBJ2-1; possibly TRBD2 for D (5 bases). CDR1 and CDR2 (germline): SGHRS, YFSETQ. CDR3 length: 13 amino acids. Trimming shortened V by 4 bases and J by 6 bases, and 11 bases separated the two germline ends. DNA of the CDR3: TGCGCCAGCAGCGCCCCCAGCGGCAATGAGCAGTTCTTC. It encodes CASSAPSGNEQFF.

The genes are TRBV18 and TRBJ2-2; D not certain. With 2 bases removed from V and 1 base from J, the gap between germline ends came to 11 bases. Germline loops: CDR1 KGHSH, CDR2 LQKENI. The CDR3 is 16 amino acids. The DNA of the CDR3 is TGTGCCAGCTCACCATTACAACAGTTGAACACCGGGGAGCTGTTTTTT. It codes for CASSPLQQLNTGELFF. The full variable domain, completed using reference TRBV18 and TRBJ2-2, is NAGVMQNPRHLVRRRGQEARLRCSPMKGHSHVYWYRQLPEEGLKFMVYLQKENIIDESGMPKERFSAEFPKEGPSILRIQQVVRGDSAAYFCASSPLQQLNTGELFFGEGSRLTVL.

This chain joins TRBV2 and TRBJ2-6; the D gene is possibly TRBD2 (5 bases). CDR3 length: 11 residues. Germline CDR1 reads SNHLY; CDR2 reads FYNNEI. The CDR3 loop is CGTGGANVLTF. CDR3 bases: TGTGGAACTGGAGGCGCCAACGTCCTGACTTTC.

Note on this clone: Other nucleotide sequences in the sample specify the same CDR3. V gene TRBV19 combines with J gene TRBJ1-2; 7 bases line up with TRBD1. The V gene end was trimmed by 3 bases and the J gene end by 6 bases; junction bases not matched to a gene: 4. The CDR3 is 13 residues long. Germline V gene data show CDR1 as LNHDA and CDR2 as SQIVND (reference sequence). Here the CDR3 DNA reads TGTGCCAGTAGTATTCGACAGGGAGATGGCTACACCTTC. It specifies CASSIRQGDGYTF.

The J gene is TRBJ2-1, the V gene TRBV18, with D possibly being TRBD2 (7 bases). The ends were cut back, 4 bases at V and 9 bases at J, with 13 bases in the middle. Germline loops: CDR1 KGHSH, CDR2 LQKENI. CDR3 length: 13 amino acids. The CDR3 region is CASSRTGGPEQFF. CDR3 in DNA: TGTGCCAGCTCACGTACGGGGGGCCCTGAGCAGTTCTTC.

Points on this clone: The sample has other DNA sequences that encode this CDR3 too. The chain couples TRBV5-1 to TRBJ2-5; 9 bases map to TRBD1. Germline lookup yields CDR1 SGHRS and CDR2 YFSETQ. V was pared by 0 bases and J by 1 base, with 4 bases of the junction left unmatched. The CDR3 covers 16 residues. DNA of the CDR3: TGCGCCAGCAGCTTGGAGGGACAGGGAGGCCAAGAGACCCAGTACTTC. This encodes CASSLEGQGGQETQYF.